What follows are 8 T cell receptor beta chains derived from one specimen sequenced in a study of T cell changes during pregnancy in multiple sclerosis. Assay used: immunoSEQ multiplex PCR; TCRdb lists only in-frame clones, some missing. The table lists about 66,000 clones, around 90% of them singletons. The source material was CD8+ T cells from peripheral blood mononuclear cells, sampled before pregnancy. The receptors shown here come from a female donor with multiple sclerosis, enrolled in a pregnancy study.

J is TRBJ2-7 and V is TRBV23-1; D is possibly TRBD1 (5 bases). TRBV23-1 is flagged as an ORF with uncertain function. Trimming left V 3 bases short and J 2 bases short, with 14 bases between. This CDR3 is built from 15 residues. Here the CDR3 reads CASSQFPGIPYEQYF. The CDR3 DNA is TGCGCCAGCAGTCAGTTCCCAGGGATCCCCTACGAGCAGTACTTC.

The chain combines TRBV19 with TRBJ2-2; D is unresolved. Germline V gene sequence: CDR1 LNHDA, CDR2 SQIVND (reference sequence). Trimming took off 5 bases at V and 3 bases at J, with 10 bases between the two ends. The CDR3 extends over 14 amino acids. The CDR3 spells CASSGPSDTGELFF. CDR3 sequence (DNA): TGTGCCAGTAGTGGCCCTAGTGACACCGGGGAGCTGTTTTTT.

J is TRBJ1-1 and V is TRBV6-5; D is perhaps TRBD1 (5 bases). Per germline, CDR1 MNHEY and CDR2 SVGAGI. V was cut by 5 bases and J by 0 bases, with 13 bases left in between. The CDR3 runs 15 residues. The CDR3 coding sequence is TGTGCCAGCAGTAAGGCGACAGATTTGAACACTGAAGCTTTCTTT. Protein sequence: CASSKATDLNTEAFF.

The V gene is TRBV11-2, the J gene TRBJ2-7; D call uncertain. The CDR3 is 13 residues long. Germline loops: CDR1 SGHAT, CDR2 FQNNGV. The germline V and J ends were trimmed by 4 bases and 7 bases, with 14 bases remaining between them. The CDR3 protein is CASSSSELWEQYF. The CDR3 coding sequence is TGTGCCAGCAGCTCTTCTGAGTTGTGGGAGCAGTACTTC.

The chain carries TRBV9 and TRBJ1-1, with 8 bases that match TRBD1. From germline, CDR1 is SGDLS and CDR2 YYNGEE. This CDR3 spans 14 amino acids. V was pared by 3 bases and J by 5 bases, with 6 bases of the junction left unmatched. CDR3 bases: TGTGCCAGCAGCGCAGGGACAGGAGGAACTGAAGCTTTCTTT. Its translation is CASSAGTGGTEAFF. Full variable domain (rest looked up from reference TRBV9 and TRBJ1-1): DSGVTQTPKHLITATGQRVTLRCSPRSGDLSVYWYQQSLDQGLQFLIQYYNGEERAKGNILERFSAQQFPDLHSELNLSSLELGDSALYFCASSAGTGGTEAFFGQGTRLTVV.

The CDR3 sequence is CASSPAGTAPYNEQFF. DNA for the CDR3: TGCGCCAGCAGCCCGGCCGGGACAGCACCATACAATGAGCAGTTCTTC. The J gene is TRBJ2-1, the V gene TRBV4-1; 7 nucleotides agree with TRBD1. This CDR3 comprises 16 residues. The V segment lost 4 bases and the J segment 4 bases; nucleotides outside the gene matches: 10. Germline CDR1 and CDR2: MGHRA and YSYEKL.

The chain has TRBV29-1 and TRBJ2-7; D unresolved. The CDR3 covers 11 residues. CDR1 SQVTM and CDR2 ANQGSEA come from the germline V gene. V lost 8 bases, J lost 3 bases, and 11 bases lay in between. DNA for the CDR3: TGCAGCACAACGGCAGGCTACGAGCAGTACTTC. Protein product: CSTTAGYEQYF.

V gene TRBV4-2 combines with J gene TRBJ1-1, with D possibly TRBD1 on 5 matching bases. Germline CDR1 reads LGHNA; CDR2 reads YNFKEQ. This CDR3 contains 14 residues. Trimming took off 0 bases at V and 4 bases at J, with 9 bases between the two ends. CDR3 sequence (DNA): TGTGCCAGCAGCCAAGATTCGGGGGGCACTGAAGCTTTCTTT. It specifies CASSQDSGGTEAFF.